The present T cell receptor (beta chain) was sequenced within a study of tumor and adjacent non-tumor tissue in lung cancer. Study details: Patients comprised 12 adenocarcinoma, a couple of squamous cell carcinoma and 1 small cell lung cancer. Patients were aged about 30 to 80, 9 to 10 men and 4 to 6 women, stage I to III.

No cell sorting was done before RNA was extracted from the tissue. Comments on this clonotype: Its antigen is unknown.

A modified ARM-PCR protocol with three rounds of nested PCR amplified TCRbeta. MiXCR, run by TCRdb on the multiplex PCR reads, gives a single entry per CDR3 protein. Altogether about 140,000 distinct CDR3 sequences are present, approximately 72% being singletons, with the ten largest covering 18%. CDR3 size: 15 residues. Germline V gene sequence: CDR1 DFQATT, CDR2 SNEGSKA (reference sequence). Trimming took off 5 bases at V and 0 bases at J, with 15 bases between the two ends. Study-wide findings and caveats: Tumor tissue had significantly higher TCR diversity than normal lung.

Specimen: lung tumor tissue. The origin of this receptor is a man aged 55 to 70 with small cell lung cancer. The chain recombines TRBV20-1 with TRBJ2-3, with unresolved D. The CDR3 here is CSAGSTLTSTDTQYF. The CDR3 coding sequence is TGCAGTGCTGGGTCGACTCTCACTAGCACAGATACGCAGTATTTT.